These 20 T cell receptor beta chains were sequenced from one sample in a study of blood T cell repertoires in COVID-19. Only in-frame clones appear in the TCRdb table, and some are missing; sequencing was by immunoSEQ multiplex PCR. The sample records 350,000 to 450,000 clones, approximately 86% being singletons. The sample taken for sequencing was peripheral blood. These receptors all come from a human donor in a cohort sampled during active COVID-19.

The chain employs TRBV15 and TRBJ1-2; 7 nucleotides agree with TRBD1. This CDR3 is built from 14 residues. Germline CDR1 is LNHNV and CDR2 is YYDKDF (reference sequence). V gave up 3 bases and J gave up 4 bases; unmatched junction bases: 5. This CDR3 is CATSSLTGIYGYTF. Here the CDR3 DNA reads TGTGCCACCAGCAGTTTGACAGGGATCTATGGCTACACCTTC. Full variable domain (missing parts from reference TRBV15 and TRBJ1-2): DAMVIQNPRYQVTQFGKPVTLSCSQTLNHNVMYWYQQKSSQAPKLLFHYYDKDFNNEADTPDNFQSRRPNTSFCFLDIRSPGLGDTAMYLCATSSLTGIYGYTFGSGTRLTVV.

Points on this clone: Mismatch with germline at one junction end may stem from a read error. The DNA for the CDR3 is TGTGCCAGCAGTGAATTTAATGCCCGGGTTTTC. This encodes CASSEFNARVF. V is TRBV6-1 and J is TRBJ1-2; D not resolved. This CDR3 contains 11 residues. Germline V gives CDR1 MNHNS, CDR2 SASEGT.

The chain recombines TRBV6-6 with TRBJ2-3, with TRBD2 matching over 9 bases. Trimming removed 0 bases from V and 4 bases from J; junction bases left unmatched: 5. The CDR3 has 16 amino acids. CDR1 MNHNY and CDR2 SVGAGI come from the germline V gene (reference sequence). CDR3 DNA: TGTGCCAGCAGTTACTCGGGCGGGGGGGCCCCAGATACGCAGTATTTT. Protein sequence: CASSYSGGGAPDTQYF.

V and J are TRBV28 and TRBJ2-7, with a weak D call TRBD2 (6 bases). Germline loops: CDR1 MDHEN, CDR2 SYDVKM. The CDR3 loop spans 16 amino acids. The V gene lost 8 bases and the J gene lost 3 bases, with 23 bases spanning the gap. The CDR3 DNA reads TGTGCCAGCTGCCCTACGTCACAGCGGGCGGGCTACGAGCAGTACTTC. Translating gives CASCPTSQRAGYEQYF. The entire variable domain, with the rest obtained from reference TRBV28 and TRBJ2-7, is as follows: DVKVTQSSRYLVKRTGEKVFLECVQDMDHENMFWYRQDPGLGLRLIYFSYDVKMKEKGDIPEGYSVSREKKERFSLILESASTNQTSMYLCASCPTSQRAGYEQYFGPGTRLTVT.

This clone showed up just a few times. The chain joins TRBV5-1 to TRBJ1-3; the D is unclear. The CDR3 length is 14 residues. CDR1 and CDR2 from the germline V gene are SGHRS and YFSETQ. Trimming cost V 4 bases and J 2 bases, with 10 bases left between them. The CDR3 is CASSPNPAGNTIYF. CDR3 nucleotide sequence: TGCGCCAGCAGCCCAAACCCAGCTGGAAACACCATATATTTT.

The chain has TRBV6-5 and TRBJ1-1, with D possibly matching TRBD1 (6 bases). Germline V lookup: CDR1 MNHEY, CDR2 SVGAGI. This CDR3 region has 13 residues. The DNA for the CDR3 is TGTGCAGTGACAGCTACCCAGGGGACTGAAGCTTTCTTT. This translates into CAVTATQGTEAFF.

The chain joins TRBV27 to TRBJ1-1, with TRBD1 matching 9 bases. This CDR3 comprises 16 residues. The germline gives CDR1 MNHEY, CDR2 SMNVEV (reference sequence). The ends lost 4 bases at V and 0 bases at J; junction bases unmatched: 6. The CDR3 DNA reads TGTGCCAGCAGTTGGAACCGACAGGGGGTGAACACTGAAGCTTTCTTT. This sequence encodes CASSWNRQGVNTEAFF.

CDR3 coding DNA: TGTGCCAGCAGTTCCCCGGCGAGCGCCCGGGGAGATACGCAGTATTTT. This gives the protein CASSSPASARGDTQYF. V usage is TRBV27 and J usage is TRBJ2-3, with D tentatively TRBD2 (5 bases). The V gene lost 4 bases and the J gene lost 5 bases, with 19 bases spanning the gap. The CDR3 loop spans 16 amino acids. Per germline, CDR1 MNHEY and CDR2 SMNVEV (reference sequence).

The rearrangement joins TRBV2 to TRBJ1-6; D might be TRBD1 (6 bases). Germline CDR1 and CDR2: SNHLY and FYNNEI. Trimming took 3 bases from V and 5 from J, leaving 8 bases between them. CDR3 length: 14 residues. The CDR3 DNA reads as TGTGCCAGCAGTGAGGACAGACATAATTCACCCCTCCACTTT. Amino acid sequence: CASSEDRHNSPLHF. Looking up the rest from reference TRBV2 and TRBJ1-6 gives the full variable domain: EPEVTQTPSHQVTQMGQEVILRCVPISNHLYFYWYRQILGQKVEFLVSFYNNEISEKSEIFDDQFSVERPDGSNFTLKIRSTKLEDSAMYFCASSEDRHNSPLHFGNGTRLTVT.

The J gene is TRBJ1-1, the V gene TRBV6-5; possible D gene TRBD1, 5 bases. The CDR3 is 13 residues long. Germline-derived CDR1 and CDR2 are MNHEY and SVGAGI. V lost 8 bases to trimming and J lost 1 base, with 11 bases between them. DNA for the CDR3: TGTGCCAGCCGGGACTACACGAACACTGAAGCTTTCTTT. Encoded protein: CASRDYTNTEAFF.

The CDR3, as DNA: TGTGCCAGCAGTTATTCTAGCGGGAGGTCAGATACGCAGTATTTT. Its translation: CASSYSSGRSDTQYF. V usage is TRBV6-5 and J usage is TRBJ2-3; TRBD2 aligns across 11 bases. Trimming cost V 3 bases and J 4 bases; bases outside gene matches: 3. Germline V gene lookup returns CDR1 MNHEY and CDR2 SVGAGI. CDR3 length equals 15 residues.

The genes are TRBV10-3 and TRBJ1-3, with D tentatively TRBD1 (5 bases). Per the germline V gene, CDR1 is ENHRY and CDR2 is SYGVKD. The V and J ends lost 8 bases and 0 bases respectively, with 11 bases between them. The CDR3 length is 14 residues. CDR3 loop: CAIGARTSGNTIYF. The CDR3 DNA sequence: TGTGCCATCGGGGCAAGGACCTCTGGAAACACCATATATTTT.

This rearrangement joins TRBV18 to TRBJ1-1; 8 bases map to TRBD1. The CDR3 totals 16 residues. Germline V gene lookup returns CDR1 KGHSH and CDR2 LQKENI. Trimming removed 3 bases from V and 0 bases from J; junction bases left unmatched: 6. This chain's CDR3 is CASSPSGQAMNTEAFF. The CDR3 nucleotides are TGTGCCAGCTCACCCTCGGGACAGGCAATGAACACTGAAGCTTTCTTT.

The V call is TRBV5-1, the J call TRBJ2-5; 8 nucleotides match TRBD1. V lost 9 bases to trimming and J lost 1 base; unmatched junction nucleotides: 14. Germline V gives CDR1 SGHRS, CDR2 YFSETQ. The CDR3 is made up of 16 amino acids. As DNA, the CDR3 is TGCGCCACCTCCAGGGGTACAGGGGGGTTCCAAGAGACCCAGTACTTC. Translating it yields CATSRGTGGFQETQYF.

This sequence joins TRBV5-1 and TRBJ2-7; TRBD2 matches 9 bases. V shed 2 bases and J 1 base; nucleotides not matched to a gene: 1. Germline values: CDR1 SGHRS, CDR2 YFSETQ. The CDR3 consists of 14 residues. The CDR3 DNA follows: TGCGCCAGCAGCTTTAGCGGGAGTTCCTACGAGCAGTACTTC. It codes for CASSFSGSSYEQYF. The full variable domain, in which reference TRBV5-1 and TRBJ2-7 provide the parts outside the CDR3, is KAGVTQTPRYLIKTRGQQVTLSCSPISGHRSVSWYQQTPGQGLQFLFEYFSETQRNKGNFPGRFSGRQFSNSRSEMNVSTLELGDSALYLCASSFSGSSYEQYFGPGTRLTVT.

J is TRBJ1-5 and V is TRBV19, with a possible D match to TRBD1 (6 bases). V lost 0 bases to trimming and J lost 4 bases, with 19 bases between them. Germline CDR1 and CDR2: LNHDA and SQIVND (reference sequence). The CDR3 has 18 residues. The CDR3: CASSIDASLQGWNQPQHF. The CDR3, as DNA: TGTGCCAGTAGTATAGACGCATCCCTACAGGGTTGGAATCAGCCCCAGCATTTT.

This sequence joins TRBV5-5 and TRBJ2-2; 12 nucleotides align to TRBD1. This CDR3 has 14 residues. The germline V gene encodes CDR1 SGHKS and CDR2 YYEKEE (reference sequence). The junction had 3 bases not matched to a gene; V was cut back by 3 bases and J by 9 bases. CDR3 protein: CASSSGTGGRELFF. The DNA for the CDR3 is TGTGCCAGCAGCTCCGGGACAGGGGGCAGGGAGCTGTTTTTT.

CDR3 protein: CASSQTSGAPTDTQYF. For the CDR3, the DNA is TGTGCCAGCAGCCAAACTAGCGGGGCCCCCACAGATACGCAGTATTTT. The chain uses TRBV4-2 and TRBJ2-3, with 10 bases aligning to TRBD2. The CDR3 length is 16 residues. CDR1 and CDR2 from the germline V gene are LGHNA and YNFKEQ. V was clipped by 2 bases and J by 2 bases; unmatched bases: 4.

This chain joins TRBV19 and TRBJ2-1; 10 bases are shared with TRBD2. The CDR3 has 18 residues. V lost 0 bases, J lost 3 bases, and 8 bases stayed unmatched. Germline assignment: CDR1 LNHDA and CDR2 SQIVND (reference sequence). The CDR3 sequence is CASSIDGPSGSFYNEQFF. In nucleotides, the CDR3 is TGTGCCAGTAGTATAGATGGCCCTAGCGGGAGTTTCTACAATGAGCAGTTCTTC.

The rearrangement joins TRBV19 to TRBJ2-3; 9 nucleotides line up with TRBD1. The V and J ends lost 3 bases and 6 bases, in that order; junction bases with no gene match: 7. Looked up from germline, CDR1 is LNHDA and CDR2 is SQIVND (reference sequence). The CDR3 is 15 amino acids. The CDR3 region has the DNA TGTGCCAGTAGTATCCGGGACAGGGAGGGGGATACGCAGTATTTT. It encodes CASSIRDREGDTQYF.